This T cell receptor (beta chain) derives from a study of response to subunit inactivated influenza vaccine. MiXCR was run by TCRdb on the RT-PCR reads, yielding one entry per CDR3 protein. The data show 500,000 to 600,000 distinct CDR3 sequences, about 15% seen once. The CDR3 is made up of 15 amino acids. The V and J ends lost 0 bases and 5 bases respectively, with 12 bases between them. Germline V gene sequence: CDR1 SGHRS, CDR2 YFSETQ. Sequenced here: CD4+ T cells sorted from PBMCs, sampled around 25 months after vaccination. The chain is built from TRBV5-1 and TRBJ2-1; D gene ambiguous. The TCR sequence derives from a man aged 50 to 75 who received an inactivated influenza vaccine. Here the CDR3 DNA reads TGCGCCAGCAGCTTGGTCCCGGTTAGGGACAATGAGCAGTTCTTC. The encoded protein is CASSLVPVRDNEQFF.